Below, one TCR beta chain is given with its context. Its antigen is as yet unknown. These data are taken from a study of OX40 agonist ivuxolimab in advanced cancers. The wider study: An agonistic anti-OX40 (CD134) antibody, ivuxolimab, was used to treat the patients. Study-wide findings and caveats: Low clonal expansion, among the lowest seen, marked partial responders at 0.1-3.0 mg/kg. The study observed clonal expansion of CD4+ and CD8+ blood T cells by week 6 at 0.1 to 3.0 mg/kg.

This CDR3 comprises 13 residues. V was trimmed by 4 bases and J by 1 base, leaving 7 bases between them. CDR1 is KGHSH and CDR2 is LQKENI in the germline V gene. Profiled with immunoSEQ multiplex PCR; TCRdb holds only in-frame clones, not every one. The data contain approximately 68,000 clones, roughly 80% of them singletons. Blood draws occurred at baseline, cycle 4 day 1, and cycle 7 day 1. The input for sequencing was CD4+ or CD8+ T cells sorted from blood, taken in a trial of the OX40 agonist ivuxolimab. The clonotype originates from an adult with an advanced solid tumor such as melanoma, head and neck, liver or kidney cancer. This chain uses TRBV18 with TRBJ1-1; no clear D. The chain's CDR3 is CASSLGQNTEAFF. CDR3 in DNA: TGTGCCAGCTCACTTGGGCAGAACACTGAAGCTTTCTTT.